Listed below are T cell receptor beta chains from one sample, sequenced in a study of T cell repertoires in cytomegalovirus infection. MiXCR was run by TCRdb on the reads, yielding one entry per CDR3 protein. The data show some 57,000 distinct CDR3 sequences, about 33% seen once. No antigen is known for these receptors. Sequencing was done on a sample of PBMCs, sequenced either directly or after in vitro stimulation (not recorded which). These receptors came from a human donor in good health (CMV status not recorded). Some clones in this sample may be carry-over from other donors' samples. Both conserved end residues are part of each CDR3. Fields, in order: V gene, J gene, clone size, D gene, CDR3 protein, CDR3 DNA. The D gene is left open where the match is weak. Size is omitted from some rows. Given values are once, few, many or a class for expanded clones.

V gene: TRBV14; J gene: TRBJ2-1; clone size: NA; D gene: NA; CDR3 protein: CASSQVSSSNEQFF; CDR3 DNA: TGTGCCAGCAGCCAAGTTTCCAGCAGCAATGAGCAGTTCTTC
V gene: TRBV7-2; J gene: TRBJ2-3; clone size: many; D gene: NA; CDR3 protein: CASSLGGGGGDTQYF; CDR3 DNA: TGTGCCAGCAGCTTAGGAGGGGGAGGTGGGGATACGCAGTATTTT
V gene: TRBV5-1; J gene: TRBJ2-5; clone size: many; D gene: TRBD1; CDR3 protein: CASSLEDRGKTQYF; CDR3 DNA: TGCGCCAGCAGCTTGGAAGACAGGGGAAAGACCCAGTACTTC
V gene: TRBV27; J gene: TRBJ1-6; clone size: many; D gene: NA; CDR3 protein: CASRDLSYNSPLHF; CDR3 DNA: TGTGCCAGCAGGGACCTCTCCTATAATTCACCCCTCCACTTT
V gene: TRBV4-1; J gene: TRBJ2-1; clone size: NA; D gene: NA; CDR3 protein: CASSQERRGSRYNEQFF; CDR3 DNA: TGCGCCAGCAGCCAAGAACGAAGGGGGTCAAGATACAATGAGCAGTTCTTC
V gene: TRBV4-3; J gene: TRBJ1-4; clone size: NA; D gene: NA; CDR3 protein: CASSLESDSFATNEKLFF; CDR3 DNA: TGCGCCAGCAGCTTAGAATCGGACAGCTTTGCAACTAATGAAAAACTGTTTTTT
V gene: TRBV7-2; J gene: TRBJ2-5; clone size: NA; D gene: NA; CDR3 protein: CASSARTGVGETQYF; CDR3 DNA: TGTGCCAGCAGCGCCCGGACGGGGGTAGGGGAGACCCAGTACTTC
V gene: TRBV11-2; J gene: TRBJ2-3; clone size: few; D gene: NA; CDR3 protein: CASSLGAITDTQYF; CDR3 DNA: TGTGCCAGCAGCTTAGGTGCTATCACAGATACGCAGTATTTT
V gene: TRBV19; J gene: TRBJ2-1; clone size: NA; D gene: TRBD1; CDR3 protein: CASGPSRRDRDWDEQFF; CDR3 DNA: TGTGCCAGTGGACCTTCGAGGCGGGACAGGGACTGGGATGAGCAGTTCTTC
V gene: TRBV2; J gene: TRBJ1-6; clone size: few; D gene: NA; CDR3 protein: CASRLRSSYNSPLHF; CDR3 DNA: TGTGCCAGCAGACTCAGAAGCTCCTATAATTCACCCCTCCACTTT
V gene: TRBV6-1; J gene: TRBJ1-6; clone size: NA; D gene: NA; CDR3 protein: CASSERKGSGSPLHF; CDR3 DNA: TGTGCCAGCAGTGAACGGAAGGGATCAGGGTCACCCCTCCACTTT
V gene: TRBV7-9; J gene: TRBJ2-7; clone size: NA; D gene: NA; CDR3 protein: CASSLFSGSYEQYF; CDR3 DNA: TGTGCCAGCAGCTTATTCAGCGGGTCCTACGAGCAGTACTTC
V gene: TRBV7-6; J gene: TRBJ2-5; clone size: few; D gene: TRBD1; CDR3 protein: CASSQDLTGGGMAQYF; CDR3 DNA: TGTGCCAGCAGCCAAGACCTGACAGGGGGAGGTATGGCCCAGTACTTC
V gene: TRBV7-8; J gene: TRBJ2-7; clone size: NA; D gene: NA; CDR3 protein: CASSQSRGVYEQYF; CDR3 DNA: TGTGCCAGCAGCCAATCCCGTGGGGTCTACGAGCAGTACTTC
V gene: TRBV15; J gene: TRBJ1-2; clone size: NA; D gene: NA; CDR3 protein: CATSSPRPGGSSNYGYTF; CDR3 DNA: TGTGCCACCAGCAGTCCACGCCCGGGGGGTAGCTCTAACTATGGCTACACCTTC
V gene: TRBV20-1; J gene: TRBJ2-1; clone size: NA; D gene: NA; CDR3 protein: CSARLQVRDNEQFF; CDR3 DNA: TGCAGTGCTAGACTCCAAGTCAGGGACAATGAGCAGTTCTTC
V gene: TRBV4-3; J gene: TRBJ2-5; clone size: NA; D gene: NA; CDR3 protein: CASSQLWVQETQYF; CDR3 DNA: TGCGCCAGCAGCCAACTCTGGGTCCAAGAGACCCAGTACTTC
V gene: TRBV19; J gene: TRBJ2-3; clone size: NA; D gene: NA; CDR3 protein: CASSIWLATDTQYF; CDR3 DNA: TGTGCCAGTAGTATCTGGCTAGCAACCGATACGCAGTATTTT
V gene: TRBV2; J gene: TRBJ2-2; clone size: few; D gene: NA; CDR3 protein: CASRQPTGELFF; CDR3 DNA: TGTGCCAGCCGACAACCCACCGGGGAGCTGTTTTTT
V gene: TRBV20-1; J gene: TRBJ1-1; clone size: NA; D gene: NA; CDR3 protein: CSATFGEAFF; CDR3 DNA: TGCAGTGCTACCTTTGGGGAGGCTTTCTTT
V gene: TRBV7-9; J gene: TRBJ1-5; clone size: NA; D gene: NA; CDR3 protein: CASSFGVSQPQHF; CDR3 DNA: TGTGCCAGCAGCTTTGGGGTGAGTCAGCCCCAGCATTTT
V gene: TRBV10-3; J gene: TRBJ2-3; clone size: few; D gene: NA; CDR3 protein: CAISELWADTQYF; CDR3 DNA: TGTGCCATCAGTGAGCTCTGGGCAGATACGCAGTATTTT
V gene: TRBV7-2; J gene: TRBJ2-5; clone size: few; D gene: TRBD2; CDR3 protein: CASSIPSSGRRGTQYF; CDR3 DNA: TGTGCCAGCAGTATACCTAGTAGCGGGAGGAGGGGGACCCAGTACTTC
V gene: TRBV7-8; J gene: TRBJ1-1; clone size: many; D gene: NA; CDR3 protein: CASSLSGSVEAFF; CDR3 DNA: TGTGCCAGCAGCTTAAGTGGATCGGTTGAAGCTTTCTTT
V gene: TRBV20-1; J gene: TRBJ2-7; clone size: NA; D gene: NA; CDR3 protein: CSAANYEQYF; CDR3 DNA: TGCAGTGCAGCGAACTACGAGCAGTACTTC
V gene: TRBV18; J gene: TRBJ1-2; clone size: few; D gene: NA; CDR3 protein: CASSPEGNYYGYTF; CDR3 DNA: TGTGCCAGCTCACCGGAGGGCAACTACTATGGCTACACCTTC
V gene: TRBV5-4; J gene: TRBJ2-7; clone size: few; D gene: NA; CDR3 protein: CASSWAGYEQYF; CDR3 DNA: TGTGCCAGCAGCTGGGCGGGATACGAGCAGTACTTC
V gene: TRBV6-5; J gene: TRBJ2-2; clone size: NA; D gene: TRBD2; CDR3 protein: CAGSLTSGGSTGELFF; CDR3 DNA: TGTGCCGGCAGTCTGACTAGCGGGGGGAGCACCGGGGAGCTGTTTTTT
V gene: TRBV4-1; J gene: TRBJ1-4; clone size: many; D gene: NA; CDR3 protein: CASSQDFGTGYEKLFF; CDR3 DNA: TGCGCCAGCAGCCAAGATTTCGGGACTGGATACGAAAAACTGTTTTTT
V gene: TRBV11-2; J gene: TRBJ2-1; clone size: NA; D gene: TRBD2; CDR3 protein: CASRSVSGGSHNEQFF; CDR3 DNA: TGTGCCAGCAGATCGGTTAGCGGGGGGTCCCACAATGAGCAGTTCTTC
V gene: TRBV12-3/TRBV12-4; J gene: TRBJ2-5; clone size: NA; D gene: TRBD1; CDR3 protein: CASSSSGGGETQYF; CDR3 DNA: TGTGCCAGCAGTTCATCAGGGGGCGGTGAGACCCAGTACTTC
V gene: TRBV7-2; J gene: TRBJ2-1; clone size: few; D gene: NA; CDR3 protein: CASSWRFYNEQFF; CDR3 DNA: TGTGCCAGCAGCTGGAGATTTTACAATGAGCAGTTCTTC
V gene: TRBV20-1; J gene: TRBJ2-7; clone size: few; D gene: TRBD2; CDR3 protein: CSAREAGGFLDEQYF; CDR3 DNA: TGCAGTGCTAGGGAAGCGGGAGGTTTTTTGGACGAGCAGTACTTC
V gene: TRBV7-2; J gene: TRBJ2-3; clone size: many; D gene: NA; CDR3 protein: CASRSRGVGDTQYF; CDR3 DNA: TGTGCCAGCAGATCCAGAGGGGTGGGAGATACGCAGTATTTT
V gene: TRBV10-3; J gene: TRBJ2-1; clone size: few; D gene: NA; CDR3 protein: CAIRGTEGNEQFF; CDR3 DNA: TGTGCCATCCGCGGGACAGAGGGGAATGAGCAGTTCTTC
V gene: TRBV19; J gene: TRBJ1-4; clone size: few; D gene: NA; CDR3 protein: CASSIVGATNEKLFF; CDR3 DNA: TGTGCCAGTAGTATAGTTGGAGCAACTAATGAAAAACTGTTTTTT
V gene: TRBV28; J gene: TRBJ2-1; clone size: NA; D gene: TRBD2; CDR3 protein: CASSTSGLAGGPSYNEQFF; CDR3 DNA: TGTGCCAGCAGTACATCGGGACTAGCGGGGGGGCCGTCCTACAATGAGCAGTTCTTC